This T cell receptor beta chain was recovered during a study of shared clonotypes between healthy human individuals. The data were produced by immunoSEQ multiplex PCR, yet TCRdb's version contains in-frame clones alone and is incomplete. The sample consists of about 2 million clones, about 95% of them appearing once. Only CD45RO-negative cells positively selected for CCR7 counted as naive CD8 cells, so terminally differentiated effector memory CD45RA+ cells were excluded. V was trimmed by 5 bases and J by 0 bases, leaving 20 bases between them. The CDR3 extends over 17 amino acids. Germline-derived CDR1 and CDR2 are SEHNR and FQNEAQ (reference sequence).

The clonotype comes from a man younger than 30 in good health. The chain employs TRBV7-9 and TRBJ2-7; D might be TRBD2 (6 bases). The sequencing sample was made of naive CD8+ T cells sorted from blood. The CDR3 sequence: CASSPPAEGPSSYEQYF. CDR3 coding DNA: TGTGCCAGCAGCCCTCCGGCGGAGGGGCCGAGCTCCTACGAGCAGTACTTC. The full variable domain, completed using reference TRBV7-9 and TRBJ2-7, is DTGVSQNPRHKITKRGQNVTFRCDPISEHNRLYWYRQTLGQGPEFLTYFQNEAQLEKSRLLSDRFSAERPKGSFSTLEIQRTEQGDSAMYLCASSPPAEGPSSYEQYFGPGTRLTVT.